Each of the 26 T cell receptor beta chains below was sequenced from the same sample in a study of blood T cell repertoires in COVID-19. Using immunoSEQ multiplex PCR, the repertoire was profiled, and TCRdb retains in-frame clones only, with some absent. The sample lists around 130,000 clones, 84% occurring once. The sample consisted of peripheral blood. The source of these receptors is a man aged 60 to 69 with acute or convalescent COVID-19.

The chain employs TRBV6-5 and TRBJ2-7; TRBD1 is a possible D gene (6 bases). CDR3 size: 15 residues. V was cut by 6 bases and J by 3 bases, with 18 bases left in between. The germline CDR1 and CDR2 sequences are MNHEY and SVGAGI. Written as DNA, the CDR3 is TGTGCCAGCAGGATAGTACATGGACAGTACTACGAGCAGTACTTC. Protein: CASRIVHGQYYEQYF.

The chain employs TRBV5-5 and TRBJ2-3; TRBD2 matches 10 bases. Per the germline V gene, CDR1 is SGHKS and CDR2 is YYEKEE (reference sequence). The CDR3 runs 17 residues. With 2 bases clipped from V and 3 bases from J, the junction kept 9 bases outside the gene matches. The CDR3 sequence is CASSLVHSGRSTDTQYF. CDR3 in DNA: TGTGCCAGCAGCTTAGTGCATAGCGGGAGGTCAACAGATACGCAGTATTTT.

The V call is TRBV12-3 or TRBV12-4, the J call TRBJ2-5; D is unclear. Trimming pared 2 bases from V and 5 bases from J, leaving 9 bases between. The CDR3 is made up of 13 amino acids. The CDR3 protein is CASSLTVWETQYF. CDR3 nucleotide sequence: TGTGCCAGCAGTTTAACGGTGTGGGAGACCCAGTACTTC.

CDR3 in amino acids: CASSLGQGYTGELFF. The CDR3 DNA reads TGCGCCAGCAGCTTGGGACAGGGCTACACCGGGGAGCTGTTTTTT. The chain couples TRBV5-1 to TRBJ2-2; 7 nucleotides agree with TRBD1. The CDR3 sequence is 15 residues long. The germline gives CDR1 SGHRS, CDR2 YFSETQ. V was clipped by 0 bases and J by 3 bases; unmatched bases: 2.

This clone turned up a few times. The chain employs TRBV11-2 and TRBJ1-1; TRBD1 agrees at 7 bases. The V and J ends lost 6 bases and 11 bases, in that order; junction bases with no gene match: 9. From germline, CDR1 is SGHAT and CDR2 FQNNGV. The CDR3 consists of 12 residues. This CDR3 is CASRPSGGRAFF. The CDR3 DNA reads as TGTGCCAGCAGACCATCAGGGGGAAGGGCTTTCTTT.

J is TRBJ2-4 and V is TRBV6-6; TRBD2 might be the D (6 bases). This CDR3 has 18 amino acids. CDR1 is MNHNY and CDR2 is SVGAGI in the germline V gene (reference sequence). V gave up 5 bases and J gave up 0 bases, with 20 bases separating them. The CDR3 region is CASSPRVGRGIAKNIQYF. The CDR3, as DNA: TGTGCCAGCAGTCCGAGGGTTGGGCGGGGCATAGCCAAAAACATTCAGTACTTC.

The V and J genes are TRBV6-5 and TRBJ1-4; D perhaps matches TRBD1 (6 bases). V lost 0 bases and J 7 bases, leaving 12 bases between the germline ends. This CDR3 region has 15 residues. Germline V gene sequence: CDR1 MNHEY, CDR2 SVGAGI. This CDR3 is CASSYSGSGAEKLFF. DNA for the CDR3: TGTGCCAGCAGTTACTCGGGTTCAGGGGCTGAAAAACTGTTTTTT.

J is TRBJ1-1 and V is TRBV19, with TRBD1 matching 7 bases. Germline V gene sequence: CDR1 LNHDA, CDR2 SQIVND (reference sequence). This CDR3 comprises 14 residues. V lost 2 bases to trimming and J lost 0 bases; unmatched junction nucleotides: 0. CDR3 in DNA: TGTGCCAGTAGTATACAGGGGGTGAACACTGAAGCTTTCTTT. Amino acid sequence: CASSIQGVNTEAFF.

The genes are TRBV6-2 or TRBV6-3 and TRBJ1-5, with D possibly TRBD1 on 6 matching bases. Trimming stripped 5 bases from V and 6 bases from J, with 17 bases between. Germline CDR1 MNHEY, CDR2 SVGEGT. CDR3 size: 15 residues. CDR3 protein: CASSQQGIFSQPQHF. The CDR3 nucleotides are TGTGCCAGCAGTCAACAGGGAATCTTCAGTCAGCCCCAGCATTTT.

The J gene is TRBJ1-2, the V gene TRBV5-4; 8 nucleotides line up with TRBD1. This CDR3 spans 13 amino acids. V gave up 4 bases and J gave up 5 bases; unmatched junction bases: 4. Germline V CDR1 and CDR2: SGHNT, YYREEE (reference sequence). CDR3 region: CASSHDRGYGYTF. The CDR3 nucleotides are TGTGCCAGCAGCCATGACAGGGGTTATGGCTACACCTTC.

In DNA, the CDR3 is TGTGCCAGCAGCCAAGTCGGGGGAATCTATGGCTACACCTTC. This encodes CASSQVGGIYGYTF. The V and J genes are TRBV14 and TRBJ1-2, with D possibly being TRBD1 (5 bases). The V gene lost 1 base and the J gene lost 4 bases, with 10 bases spanning the gap. This CDR3 contains 14 residues. Germline lookup yields CDR1 SGHDN and CDR2 FVKESK. Looking up the rest from reference TRBV14 and TRBJ1-2 gives the full variable domain: EAGVTQFPSHSVIEKGQTVTLRCDPISGHDNLYWYRRVMGKEIKFLLHFVKESKQDESGMPNNRFLAERTGGTYSTLKVQPAELEDSGVYFCASSQVGGIYGYTFGSGTRLTVV.

This clone is deemed medium-sized. The V and J genes are TRBV2 and TRBJ2-2; D ambiguous. Looked up from germline, CDR1 is SNHLY and CDR2 is FYNNEI. CDR3 length equals 15 residues. Trimming left V 4 bases short and J 5 bases short, with 14 bases between. The CDR3 protein is CASSGPEVVTGELFF. The CDR3, as DNA: TGTGCCAGCAGTGGGCCTGAAGTCGTTACCGGGGAGCTGTTTTTT.

CDR3 protein: CASSSALLAGNEQFF. CDR3 bases: TGTGCCAGCAGTTCCGCCCTTCTCGCGGGCAATGAGCAGTTCTTC. The rearrangement joins TRBV6-5 to TRBJ2-1; possible D gene TRBD2, 5 bases. The CDR3 is 15 amino acids. In germline, CDR1 is MNHEY, CDR2 SVGAGI. Trimming took off 4 bases at V and 6 bases at J, with 16 bases between the two ends.

This chain connects TRBV10-2 to TRBJ2-7; 13 bases are shared with TRBD2. Looked up from germline, CDR1 is WSHSY and CDR2 is SAAADI. V gave up 5 bases and J gave up 2 bases; unmatched junction bases: 15. The CDR3 contains 19 residues. The CDR3 coding sequence is TGCGCCAGCAGTCAGGGACAGGGCTCGGGACTAGCGGGGCCCTACGAGCAGTACTTC. Its translation is CASSQGQGSGLAGPYEQYF.

V and J are TRBV19 and TRBJ1-1; D remains ambiguous. This CDR3 contains 13 residues. Trimming shortened V by 10 bases and J by 2 bases, and 14 bases separated the two germline ends. Germline V gene data show CDR1 as LNHDA and CDR2 as SQIVND (reference sequence). CDR3 amino acids: CATGTAGNTEAFF. The CDR3 nucleotides are TGTGCCACTGGTACGGCGGGAAACACTGAAGCTTTCTTT.

This chain uses TRBV25-1 with TRBJ1-1; tentatively, D is TRBD1 (5 bases). Deletions cut 4 bases from V and 0 bases from J, with 9 bases between. The germline CDR1 and CDR2 sequences are MGHDK and SYGVNS. The CDR3 has 14 residues. The CDR3 region has the DNA TGTGCCAGCAGTGTGGGACTTCTGAACACTGAAGCTTTCTTT. Protein product: CASSVGLLNTEAFF.

The genes are TRBV6-1 and TRBJ2-5; D perhaps matches TRBD1 (6 bases). This CDR3 has 20 residues. The germline V and J ends were trimmed by 0 bases and 3 bases, with 26 bases remaining between them. CDR1 MNHNS and CDR2 SASEGT come from the germline V gene. The CDR3 sequence: CASSEAFGQKWPTKEETQYF. The CDR3 DNA sequence: TGTGCCAGCAGTGAAGCCTTCGGACAGAAATGGCCAACAAAGGAAGAGACCCAGTACTTC.

The gene calls are TRBV9 and TRBJ1-5; D unresolved. Germline V gene sequence: CDR1 SGDLS, CDR2 YYNGEE. The length of the CDR3 is 14 residues. Between the trimmed V and J ends, which lost 2 bases and 2 bases, there was a span of 8 bases. The CDR3 DNA reads as TGTGCCAGCAGCGTTGCGGGTGGCAATCAGCCCCAGCATTTT. Its translation is CASSVAGGNQPQHF.

The chain is built from TRBV7-3 and TRBJ2-3; 7 nucleotides match TRBD1. The germline V gene has CDR1 SGHTA and CDR2 FQGTGA. After removal of 5 bases from V and 1 base from J, the junction contained 3 bases not matched to a gene. There are 14 residues in the CDR3. The CDR3 nucleotides are TGTGCCAGCAGCACAGGGGCGGGCACAGATACGCAGTATTTT. It is translated as CASSTGAGTDTQYF. Full variable domain (missing parts from reference TRBV7-3 and TRBJ2-3): GAGVSQTPSNKVTEKGKYVELRCDPISGHTALYWYRQSLGQGPEFLIYFQGTGAADDSGLPNDRFFAVRPEGSVSTLKIQRTERGDSAVYLCASSTGAGTDTQYFGPGTRLTVL.

The rearrangement joins TRBV29-1 to TRBJ2-7; 9 bases agree with TRBD2. The CDR3 loop spans 16 amino acids. Germline assignment: CDR1 SQVTM and CDR2 ANQGSEA. Trimming removed 5 bases from V and 2 bases from J; junction bases left unmatched: 13. The CDR3 region has the DNA TGCAGCGTTATCTTTGGGACTAGCTCATCAACCTACGAGCAGTACTTC. Amino acids: CSVIFGTSSSTYEQYF.

The J gene is TRBJ2-3, the V gene TRBV7-3; tentative D call: TRBD2 (6 bases). CDR3 length: 15 amino acids. Looked up from germline, CDR1 is SGHTA and CDR2 is FQGTGA. The V end was cut by 5 bases, the J end by 2 bases, with 14 bases between. The CDR3, as DNA: TGTGCCAGCAGCCGCGCGGGACCCAACACAGATACGCAGTATTTT. Translating it yields CASSRAGPNTDTQYF. Looking up the rest from reference TRBV7-3 and TRBJ2-3 gives the full variable domain: GAGVSQTPSNKVTEKGKYVELRCDPISGHTALYWYRQSLGQGPEFLIYFQGTGAADDSGLPNDRFFAVRPEGSVSTLKIQRTERGDSAVYLCASSRAGPNTDTQYFGPGTRLTVL.

This clone was picked up one time. V and J are TRBV19 and TRBJ1-1; 10 nucleotides line up with TRBD1. Germline trimming cut 6 bases from V and 6 bases from J; bases unmatched to any gene: 7. Germline V gives CDR1 LNHDA, CDR2 SQIVND (reference sequence). There are 14 residues in the CDR3. CDR3 coding DNA: TGTGCCAGTAGCCGAGGACAGGGGGGCTCTGAAGCTTTCTTT. Protein: CASSRGQGGSEAFF. The full variable domain, its missing parts supplied by reference TRBV19 and TRBJ1-1, is DGGITQSPKYLFRKEGQNVTLSCEQNLNHDAMYWYRQDPGQGLRLIYYSQIVNDFQKGDIAEGYSVSREKKESFPLTVTSAQKNPTAFYLCASSRGQGGSEAFFGQGTRLTVV.

The V gene is TRBV3-1 (or the pseudogene TRBV3-2), the J gene TRBJ2-3, with 11 bases fitting TRBD2. Trimming cost V 0 bases and J 4 bases; bases outside gene matches: 12. This CDR3 is 19 amino acids long. The V gene's germline CDR1 is LGHDT and CDR2 YNNKEL (reference sequence). CDR3 nucleotides: TGTGCCAGCAGCCAAGATCCCGGCCTAGCGGGGGGCTCGGCAGATACGCAGTATTTT. Protein product: CASSQDPGLAGGSADTQYF.

This chain links TRBV5-6 with TRBJ2-2; TRBD1 agrees at 9 bases. The CDR3 loop spans 16 amino acids. The V gene's germline CDR1 is SGHDT and CDR2 YYEEEE. Trimming at V came to 4 bases and at J to 4 bases, leaving 8 bases not matched to a gene. For the CDR3, the DNA is TGTGCCAGCAGCGTAAAACAGGGGGCTGGCACCGGGGAGCTGTTTTTT. Translation: CASSVKQGAGTGELFF.

The chain has TRBV19 and TRBJ2-7; 7 bases match TRBD2. This CDR3 comprises 12 residues. CDR1 is LNHDA and CDR2 is SQIVND in the germline V gene (reference sequence). V shed 6 bases and J 3 bases; nucleotides not matched to a gene: 2. CDR3 sequence: CASSASGYEQYF. CDR3 sequence (DNA): TGTGCCAGTAGCGCTAGCGGCTACGAGCAGTACTTC.

The chain combines TRBV6-4 with TRBJ2-1, with D tentatively TRBD2 (6 bases). CDR1 and CDR2 from the germline V gene are MRHNA and SNTAGT. CDR3 size: 12 residues. V dropped 2 bases and J dropped 13 bases, with 12 bases sitting between them. Here the CDR3 DNA reads TGTGCCAGCAGTGACCCTCCGGGAGAACAGTTCTTC. It is translated as CASSDPPGEQFF.